These 26 T cell receptor beta chains share one sample of origin, sequenced in a study of blood T cell repertoires in COVID-19. Here immunoSEQ multiplex PCR was the method, and the copy in TCRdb shows in-frame clones only, minus some. The sample contains approximately 230,000 clones, around 83% of which appear only once. Sequenced: peripheral blood. All receptors derive from an elderly man with acute or convalescent COVID-19.

The chain recombines TRBV27 with TRBJ2-7; 7 bases are a match to TRBD1. With 0 bases clipped from V and 4 bases from J, the junction kept 9 bases outside the gene matches. CDR3 length: 16 residues. CDR1 is MNHEY and CDR2 is SMNVEV in the germline V gene (reference sequence). As DNA, the CDR3 is TGTGCCAGCAGTTTATCTCGCAGGGGGAATGCATACGAGCAGTACTTC. Its protein product is CASSLSRRGNAYEQYF.

In DNA form, the CDR3 reads TGTGCCAGCAGCTTGGCTCAGGGGCCCCATGGCTACACCTTC. Its translation: CASSLAQGPHGYTF. The gene calls are TRBV5-4 and TRBJ1-2; D perhaps matches TRBD1 (6 bases). The germline V and J ends were trimmed by 0 bases and 6 bases, with 12 bases remaining between them. The CDR3 loop spans 14 amino acids. Looked up from germline, CDR1 is SGHNT and CDR2 is YYREEE (reference sequence).

The V call is TRBV28, the J call TRBJ1-3; D is undetermined. Germline-derived CDR1 and CDR2 are MDHEN and SYDVKM. CDR3 length equals 13 residues. Trimming cost V 7 bases and J 1 base, with 8 bases left between them. CDR3 coding DNA: TGTGCCAGCACCACCGGGTCTGGAAACACCATATATTTT. It is translated as CASTTGSGNTIYF.

In DNA form, the CDR3 reads TGTGCCAGCAGCCCCAACGCCGGGGGAGTAGAGGGCTACACCTTC. It codes for CASSPNAGGVEGYTF. V and J are TRBV7-2 and TRBJ1-2, with D possibly being TRBD1 (5 bases). The ends were cut back, 5 bases at V and 8 bases at J, with 21 bases in the middle. This CDR3 is built from 15 residues. Germline assignment: CDR1 SGHTA and CDR2 FQGNSA.

A single count supports this clone. This sequence joins TRBV4-1 and TRBJ2-3; 14 bases fit TRBD2. Germline CDR1 and CDR2: MGHRA and YSYEKL. V lost 0 bases and J lost 6; bases outside the gene matches: 5. This CDR3 is 17 amino acids long. The CDR3 here is CASSQDVGLAGVDTQYF. In nucleotides, the CDR3 is TGCGCCAGCAGCCAAGATGTGGGACTAGCGGGAGTGGATACGCAGTATTTT.

This clone was seen a single time. The chain uses TRBV5-4 and TRBJ2-7; 8 nucleotides line up with TRBD1. After removal of 4 bases from V and 4 bases from J, the junction contained 7 bases not matched to a gene. The CDR3 extends over 14 amino acids. Germline V CDR1 and CDR2: SGHNT, YYREEE (reference sequence). The CDR3 loop reads CASSPPGQEYEQYF. The CDR3 bases are TGTGCCAGCAGCCCACCGGGACAGGAGTACGAGCAGTACTTC.

The V call is TRBV2, the J call TRBJ1-5; perhaps TRBD1 as D (6 bases). V shed 9 bases and J shed 2 bases, with 17 bases lying between them. This CDR3 has 15 amino acids. CDR1 is SNHLY, CDR2 FYNNEI, per germline. Here the CDR3 reads CASMLQGTGNQPQHF. CDR3 nucleotides: TGTGCCAGTATGTTACAGGGTACGGGCAATCAGCCCCAGCATTTT.

The chain is built from TRBV10-3 and TRBJ2-2; D is ambiguous. V was cut by 11 bases and J by 0 bases, with 10 bases left in between. CDR3 length: 13 residues. Germline-derived CDR1 and CDR2 are ENHRY and SYGVKD. CDR3 region: CAAIQPNTGELFF. The DNA of the CDR3 is TGTGCCGCGATACAGCCGAACACCGGGGAGCTGTTTTTT.

The chain couples TRBV2 to TRBJ2-2; a possible D gene is TRBD2 (6 bases). The V and J ends lost 6 bases and 4 bases respectively, with 12 bases between them. Per germline, CDR1 SNHLY and CDR2 FYNNEI. The CDR3 consists of 14 residues. The CDR3 sequence: CASRERGGTGELFF. The CDR3 DNA is TGTGCCAGCAGAGAGAGGGGAGGCACCGGGGAGCTGTTTTTT.

The gene calls are TRBV27 and TRBJ2-5, with 11 bases matching TRBD2. The CDR3 is 16 residues long. V gave up 5 bases and J gave up 0 bases; unmatched junction bases: 5. Germline-derived CDR1 and CDR2 are MNHEY and SMNVEV (reference sequence). The DNA for the CDR3 is TGTGCCAGCAGTCGTCGGACTAGCGGGTACCAAGAGACCCAGTACTTC. Encoded protein: CASSRRTSGYQETQYF.

The rearrangement links TRBV6-5 to TRBJ2-1; D ambiguous. V shed 6 bases and J shed 0 bases, with 12 bases lying between them. This CDR3 is built from 15 residues. Germline lookup yields CDR1 MNHEY and CDR2 SVGAGI. This CDR3 is CASSSLDSSYNEQFF. CDR3 in DNA: TGTGCCAGCAGCTCCCTAGATAGCTCCTACAATGAGCAGTTCTTC.

The V gene is TRBV7-2, the J gene TRBJ2-1; maybe TRBD2 (5 bases). This CDR3 is 16 amino acids long. Germline V CDR1 and CDR2: SGHTA, FQGNSA. Trimming stripped 0 bases from V and 4 bases from J, with 13 bases between. In nucleotides, the CDR3 is TGTGCCAGCAGCTTAGCGGTGGCTAGAGGGTACAATGAGCAGTTCTTC. This codes for CASSLAVARGYNEQFF.

This clone was counted between two and nine times. This chain uses TRBV9 with TRBJ2-7, with D possibly being TRBD1 (5 bases). The V gene's germline CDR1 is SGDLS and CDR2 YYNGEE. Between the trimmed V and J ends, which lost 2 bases and 7 bases, there was a span of 16 bases. The length of the CDR3 is 14 residues. DNA for the CDR3: TGTGCCAGCAGCGTGGCGCCCGAAAAGGGGGAGCAGTACTTC. Its translation: CASSVAPEKGEQYF.

A word on this clone: Other DNA sequences in this specimen translate into the identical CDR3. This chain's CDR3 is CSVGRGEETQYF. In DNA, the CDR3 is TGCAGCGTTGGTCGGGGGGAAGAGACCCAGTACTTC. The V and J genes are TRBV29-1 and TRBJ2-5; 7 bases line up with TRBD2. This CDR3 comprises 12 residues. J lost 3 bases, V lost 4 bases, and 2 bases had no gene match. Germline assignment: CDR1 SQVTM and CDR2 ANQGSEA.

The chain uses TRBV18 and TRBJ2-4; D ambiguous. The CDR3 has 16 residues. The germline gives CDR1 KGHSH, CDR2 LQKENI. The V end lost 0 bases, the J end lost 1 base, and 10 bases lay between the germline ends. In DNA form, the CDR3 reads TGTGCCAGCTCACCACCGAGGTCCTTGGCCAAAAACATTCAGTACTTC. This encodes CASSPPRSLAKNIQYF.

The chain carries TRBV28 and TRBJ2-7; D might be TRBD2 (6 bases). Germline assignment: CDR1 MDHEN and CDR2 SYDVKM. Trimming pared 4 bases from V and 3 bases from J, leaving 13 bases between. The CDR3 totals 14 residues. CDR3 loop: CASSYAGSVYEQYF. The CDR3 DNA reads TGTGCCAGCAGTTACGCGGGGTCGGTCTACGAGCAGTACTTC. The whole variable domain, filled in from reference TRBV28 and TRBJ2-7, reads DVKVTQSSRYLVKRTGEKVFLECVQDMDHENMFWYRQDPGLGLRLIYFSYDVKMKEKGDIPEGYSVSREKKERFSLILESASTNQTSMYLCASSYAGSVYEQYFGPGTRLTVT.

The V gene is TRBV3-1 (or the pseudogene TRBV3-2), the J gene TRBJ1-2; D possibly corresponds to TRBD1 (6 bases). Deletions cut 2 bases from V and 3 bases from J, with 13 bases between. The V gene's germline CDR1 is LGHDT and CDR2 YNNKEL (reference sequence). The CDR3 is 15 residues long. The CDR3 nucleotides read TGTGCCAGCAGCCAAATGGGGGGGGCTCACTATGGCTACACCTTC. Its translation is CASSQMGGAHYGYTF.

This clone was seen repeatedly, ten times or more. V and J are TRBV4-1 and TRBJ2-7, with TRBD1 as a possible D gene (5 bases). This CDR3 is 15 amino acids long. Trimming took off 3 bases at V and 5 bases at J, with 17 bases between the two ends. The germline V gene has CDR1 MGHRA and CDR2 YSYEKL. CDR3 residues: CASSQQRQPTNEQYF. As DNA, the CDR3 is TGCGCCAGCAGCCAGCAAAGACAGCCCACTAACGAGCAGTACTTC.

V gene TRBV11-2 combines with J gene TRBJ2-3; D is possibly TRBD2 (6 bases). Trimming left V 2 bases short and J 4 bases short, with 13 bases between. Germline V lookup: CDR1 SGHAT, CDR2 FQNNGV. The CDR3 runs to 15 residues. The CDR3 DNA follows: TGTGCCAGCAGCTTATACGGGAGAAGTCCAGATACGCAGTATTTT. This translates into CASSLYGRSPDTQYF. The full variable domain, in which reference TRBV11-2 and TRBJ2-3 provide the parts outside the CDR3, is EAGVAQSPRYKIIEKRQSVAFWCNPISGHATLYWYQQILGQGPKLLIQFQNNGVVDDSQLPKDRFSAERLKGVDSTLKIQPAKLEDSAVYLCASSLYGRSPDTQYFGPGTRLTVL.

This clone has only a few counts. The V gene is TRBV28, the J gene TRBJ2-1; 10 positions agree with TRBD2. The CDR3 contains 16 residues. V dropped 6 bases and J dropped 5; count of bases not matched to a gene: 10. Germline assignment: CDR1 MDHEN and CDR2 SYDVKM. The CDR3 region is CASRGVGLAADNEQFF. The CDR3 bases are TGTGCCAGCAGGGGGGTTGGACTAGCGGCGGACAATGAGCAGTTCTTC. Combining the CDR3 with reference TRBV28 and TRBJ2-1 gives the whole variable domain DVKVTQSSRYLVKRTGEKVFLECVQDMDHENMFWYRQDPGLGLRLIYFSYDVKMKEKGDIPEGYSVSREKKERFSLILESASTNQTSMYLCASRGVGLAADNEQFFGPGTRLTVL.

V and J are TRBV6-1 and TRBJ1-5, with D perhaps matching TRBD1 (5 bases). This CDR3 is built from 15 residues. Germline V gene sequence: CDR1 MNHNS, CDR2 SASEGT. V lost 2 bases and J lost 6, with 14 bases in between. The CDR3 DNA follows: TGTGCCAGCAGTGAATTGACGGCGGGGGGTCAGCCCCAGCATTTT. As protein: CASSELTAGGQPQHF.

In this sample, this clone turned up many times. Within the sample, other DNA sequences also encode this same CDR3. The chain links TRBV19 to TRBJ1-6; 7 nucleotides align to TRBD1. Germline V gene data show CDR1 as LNHDA and CDR2 as SQIVND (reference sequence). This CDR3 comprises 13 residues. Trimming removed 5 bases from V and 6 bases from J; junction bases left unmatched: 1. CDR3 protein: CASSRDSNSPLHF. Written as DNA, the CDR3 is TGTGCCAGTAGTCGGGACAGTAATTCACCCCTCCACTTT.

The rearrangement links TRBV19 to TRBJ2-3, with TRBD2 as a possible D gene (7 bases). Germline CDR1 and CDR2: LNHDA and SQIVND (reference sequence). This CDR3 is 15 amino acids long. V lost 8 bases and J 3 bases, leaving 18 bases between the germline ends. The CDR3 spells CASGTRGGSTDTQYF. DNA for the CDR3: TGTGCCAGTGGGACCAGGGGCGGGAGTACAGATACGCAGTATTTT.

The chain links TRBV27 to TRBJ1-4; D perhaps matches TRBD1 (6 bases). Germline loops: CDR1 MNHEY, CDR2 SMNVEV (reference sequence). Trimming removed 5 bases from V and 2 bases from J, with 18 bases in between. This CDR3 spans 17 amino acids. The CDR3 DNA reads as TGTGCCAGCAGTGGATACAGGGCCCATGGGACTAATGAAAAACTGTTTTTT. It encodes CASSGYRAHGTNEKLFF.

CDR3 nucleotides: TGTGCCACCGCCGGGGGAGGTAACTATGGCTACACCTTC. This gives the protein CATAGGGNYGYTF. The V gene is TRBV24-1, the J gene TRBJ1-2, with a possible D match to TRBD1 (5 bases). Trimming took 9 bases from V and 1 from J, leaving 11 bases between them. Germline loops: CDR1 KGHDR, CDR2 SFDVKD. The CDR3 runs 13 residues.

Only a few counts were recorded for this clone. The V call is TRBV4-1, the J call TRBJ1-4; 8 positions agree with TRBD1. Losses at the gene ends were 0 bases for V and 7 bases for J; bases not matched to a gene: 7. This CDR3 has 16 amino acids. Germline V lookup: CDR1 MGHRA, CDR2 YSYEKL. The chain's CDR3 is CASSQDGQGAGEKLFF. In DNA, the CDR3 is TGCGCCAGCAGCCAAGATGGTCAGGGGGCGGGTGAAAAACTGTTTTTT.